This is a list of T cell receptor beta chains from one sample in a study of cytomegalovirus exposure and HLA in healthy donors. The data were produced by immunoSEQ multiplex PCR, yet TCRdb's version contains in-frame clones alone and is incomplete. This table has under 150,000 clones, 80% appearing once. Material: PBMCs. The receptors were gathered from a woman aged 40 to 49 in good health and CMV-seronegative. The CDR3 runs from the conserved cysteine through the conserved F or W. D genes are given only for firm matches. Size values are once, few and many counts, or a class for expanded clones, and some rows have none.

V gene	J gene	D gene	CDR3 length	clone size	CDR3 DNA	CDR3 protein
TRBV4-3	TRBJ2-3	TRBD2	17	few	TGCGCCAGCAGCCAAGACTCCCTCGGGAGGTACACAGATACGCAGTATTTT	CASSQDSLGRYTDTQYF
TRBV18	TRBJ2-7	NA	15	NA	TGTGCCAGCTCACCGATGACAGGATCAATCTACGAGCAGTACTTC	CASSPMTGSIYEQYF
TRBV7-2	TRBJ1-1	NA	13	few	TGTGCCAGCAGCCTTAGTCGGAACACTGAAGCTTTCTTT	CASSLSRNTEAFF
TRBV6-4	TRBJ1-5	NA	14	NA	TGTGCCAGCACCTTTGACAGTAGCAATCAGCCCCAGCATTTT	CASTFDSSNQPQHF
TRBV11-2	TRBJ1-3	TRBD1	15	few	TGTGCCAGCAGACCGACAGGGGGCTCTGGAAACACCATATATTTT	CASRPTGGSGNTIYF
TRBV6-1	TRBJ2-2	TRBD2	19	NA	TGTGCCAGCAGTGATCCCGGGACTAGCGGGGAGGGGTCTATCGGGGAGCTGTTTTTT	CASSDPGTSGEGSIGELFF
TRBV10-3	TRBJ2-5	TRBD2	14	NA	TGTGCCATCAGTGACGGGACTAGGGGAGAGACCCAGTACTTC	CAISDGTRGETQYF
TRBV7-3	TRBJ1-3	NA	15	NA	TGTGCCAGCAGCTTAAATGGCGGAGGAGGAAACACCATATATTTT	CASSLNGGGGNTIYF
TRBV15	TRBJ1-5	NA	15	NA	TGTGCCACCAGCAGAGATCGATCGGGGAATCAGCCCCAGCATTTT	CATSRDRSGNQPQHF
TRBV7-2	TRBJ1-1	NA	13	NA	TGTGCCAGCAGCTTAGGGTTGAACACGGGAGCTTTCTTT	CASSLGLNTGAFF
TRBV2	TRBJ2-2	TRBD2	16	NA	TGTGCCAGCAGGGAAGTCAGCGGGAGGGGGACCGGGGAGCTGTTTTTT	CASREVSGRGTGELFF
TRBV29-1	TRBJ2-3	NA	13	NA	TGCAGCGTTGGCCAGGGGAGCACAGATACGCAGTATTTT	CSVGQGSTDTQYF
TRBV9	TRBJ2-6	TRBD1	17	few	TGTGCCAGCCGCGCCTCCGGGACAGGGGTCGGGGCCAACGTCCTGACTTTC	CASRASGTGVGANVLTF
TRBV9	TRBJ1-2	TRBD1	16	NA	TGTGCCAGCAGCGTAGCTCCCAGGGGGGATTACTATGGCTACACCTTC	CASSVAPRGDYYGYTF
TRBV9	TRBJ2-3	TRBD2	16	few	TGTGCCAGCAGCGTCATCGGACAAGCGGGGTCAGATACGCAGTATTTT	CASSVIGQAGSDTQYF
TRBV7-3	TRBJ2-6	NA	15	NA	TGTGCCAGCAGCCTCAGGGGTTCTGGGGCCAACGTCCTGACTTTC	CASSLRGSGANVLTF
TRBV6-5	TRBJ1-2	NA	14	NA	TGTGCCAGCACTCTCGGGGGGGGCGCCGGTGGCTACACCTTC	CASTLGGGAGGYTF
TRBV19	TRBJ1-6	TRBD1	13	few	TGTGCCAGTAGTCTTCAGGGGGCTTCACCCCTCCACTTT	CASSLQGASPLHF
TRBV6-5	TRBJ2-7	NA	16	once	TGTGCCAGCAGTTACACAGGCCACTTAAATAGCTACGAGCAGTACTTC	CASSYTGHLNSYEQYF
TRBV5-8	TRBJ2-3	NA	14	NA	TGTGCCAGCAGCTTGGAGCCGGGGTCAGATACGCAGTATTTT	CASSLEPGSDTQYF